The source of this T cell receptor (beta chain) is a study of shared clonotypes between healthy human individuals. Clones were read by immunoSEQ multiplex PCR, and TCRdb kept only the in-frame ones, dropping some. The sample holds about 1.4 million clones, 95% to 97% seen once. CDR1 is MNHNS and CDR2 is SASEGT in the germline V gene. There are 14 residues in the CDR3. Trimming took 6 bases from V and 0 from J, leaving 11 bases between them. The source of this sequence is a man aged 25-40 years in good health. This sequence joins TRBV6-1 and TRBJ1-1, with TRBD1 as a possible D gene (5 bases). Source material: naive CD4+ T cells sorted from blood. Subset: CD45RA+ positively selected. CDR3 sequence: CASRRQNLNTEAFF. The CDR3 region has the DNA TGTGCCAGCAGACGACAGAACTTGAACACTGAAGCTTTCTTT.